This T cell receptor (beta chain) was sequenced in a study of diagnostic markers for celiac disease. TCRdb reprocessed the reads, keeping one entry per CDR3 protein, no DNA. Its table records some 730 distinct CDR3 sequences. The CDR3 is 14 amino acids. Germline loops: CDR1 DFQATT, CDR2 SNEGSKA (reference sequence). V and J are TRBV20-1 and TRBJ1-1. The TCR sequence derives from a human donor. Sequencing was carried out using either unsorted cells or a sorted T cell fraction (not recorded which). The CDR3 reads CSARRDSGNTEAFF.